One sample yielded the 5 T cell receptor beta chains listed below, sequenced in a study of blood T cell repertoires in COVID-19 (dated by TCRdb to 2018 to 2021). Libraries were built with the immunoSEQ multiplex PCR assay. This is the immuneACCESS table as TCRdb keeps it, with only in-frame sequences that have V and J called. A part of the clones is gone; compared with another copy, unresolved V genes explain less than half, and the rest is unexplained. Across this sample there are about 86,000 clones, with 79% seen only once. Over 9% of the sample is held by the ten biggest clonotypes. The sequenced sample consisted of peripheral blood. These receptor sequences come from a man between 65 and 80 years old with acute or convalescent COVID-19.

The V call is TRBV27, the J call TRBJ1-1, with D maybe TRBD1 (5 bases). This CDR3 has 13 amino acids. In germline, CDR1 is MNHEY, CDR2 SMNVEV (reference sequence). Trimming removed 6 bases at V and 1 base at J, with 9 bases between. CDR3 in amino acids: CASRLGQNTEAFF. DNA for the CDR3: TGTGCCAGCAGGTTAGGACAGAACACTGAAGCTTTCTTT.

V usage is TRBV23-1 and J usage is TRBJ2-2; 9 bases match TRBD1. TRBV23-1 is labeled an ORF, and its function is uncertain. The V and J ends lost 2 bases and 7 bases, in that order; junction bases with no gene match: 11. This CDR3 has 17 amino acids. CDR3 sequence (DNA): TGCGCCAGCAGTCAAGGGGGACAGGGATTTAGTTGCGGGGAGCTGTTTTTT. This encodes CASSQGGQGFSCGELFF.

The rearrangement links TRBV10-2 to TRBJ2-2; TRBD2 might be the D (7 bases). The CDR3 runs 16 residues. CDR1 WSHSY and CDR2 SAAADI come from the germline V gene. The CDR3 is CPRRGGGGENTGELFF. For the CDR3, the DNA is TGCCCCCGCAGGGGAGGGGGGGGCGAAAACACCGGGGAGCTGTTTTTT.

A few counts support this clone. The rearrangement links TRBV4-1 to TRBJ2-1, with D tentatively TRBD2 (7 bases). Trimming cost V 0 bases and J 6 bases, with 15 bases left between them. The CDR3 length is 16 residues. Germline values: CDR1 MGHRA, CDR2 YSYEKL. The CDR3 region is CASSQEGGGWGNEQFF. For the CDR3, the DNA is TGCGCCAGCAGCCAAGAAGGCGGGGGCTGGGGCAATGAGCAGTTCTTC.

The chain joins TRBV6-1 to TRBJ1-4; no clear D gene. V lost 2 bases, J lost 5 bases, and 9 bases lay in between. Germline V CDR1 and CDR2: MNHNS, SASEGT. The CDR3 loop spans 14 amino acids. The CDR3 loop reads CASSETGSNEKLFF. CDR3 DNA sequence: TGTGCCAGCAGTGAAACCGGGTCGAATGAAAAACTGTTTTTT.